These T cell receptor beta chains were read from a single sample in a study of early T cells in non-severe SARS-CoV-2 infection. TCRdb recomputed calls from the 5' RACE reads with MiXCR, one row per CDR3 protein. This table holds around 99,000 distinct CDR3 sequences, roughly 17% found once. This material consisted of whole blood, taken at baseline. The source of these receptors is an adult who was a healthcare worker with PCR-confirmed SARS-CoV-2 infection or an uninfected control (not recorded which). The CDR3 runs from the conserved cysteine through the conserved F or W. The D gene is left open where the match is weak. For some rows the clone size is stated as once, few or many, or as a class when expanded; others skip it.

TRBV20-1,TRBJ2-2,-,TRBD2,CSARDRLAGGTGELFF,TGCAGTGCTAGAGATCGGCTAGCGGGAGGGACCGGGGAGCTGTTTTTT
TRBV3-1,TRBJ2-3,-,TRBD2,CASSPGLDRITDTQYF,TGTGCCAGCAGCCCGGGACTAGATAGAATCACAGATACGCAGTATTTT
TRBV5-1,TRBJ2-2,-,TRBD2,CASSPWTSGSAGELFF,TGCGCCAGCAGCCCTTGGACTAGCGGGAGTGCCGGGGAGCTGTTTTTT
TRBV4-1,TRBJ1-5,-,-,CASSWERGQPQHF,TGCGCCAGCAGCTGGGAGCGTGGGCAGCCCCAGCATTTT
TRBV7-3,TRBJ2-1,few,-,CASSSATGTVGDEQFF,TGTGCCAGCAGCTCCGCCACCGGGACGGTAGGGGATGAGCAGTTCTTC
TRBV9,TRBJ2-3,-,-,CASSVAQAGDTQYF,TGTGCCAGCAGCGTAGCACAGGCTGGAGATACGCAGTATTTT
TRBV6-6,TRBJ1-1,-,-,CASSYSTGTEAFF,TGTGCCAGCAGTTACTCGACAGGAACTGAAGCTTTCTTT
TRBV3-1,TRBJ2-3,many,-,CASSSGTRSTDTQYF,TGTGCCAGCAGCTCCGGGACCCGGAGCACAGATACGCAGTATTTT
TRBV5-1,TRBJ1-1,-,TRBD1,CASSQTGGGTEAFF,TGCGCCAGCAGCCAGACAGGGGGAGGCACTGAAGCTTTCTTT
TRBV3-1,TRBJ2-6,few,-,CASSRRQSSGANVLTF,TGTGCCAGCAGCCGCCGACAGTCTTCTGGGGCCAACGTCCTGACTTTC
TRBV18,TRBJ1-2,-,TRBD1,CASSGTGQGIAGYTF,TGTGCCAGCTCCGGAACGGGACAGGGGATCGCTGGCTACACCTTC
TRBV7-9,TRBJ2-1,-,-,CASSLGYGQPSYNEQFF,TGTGCCAGCAGCTTAGGTTATGGACAGCCATCCTACAATGAGCAGTTCTTC
TRBV6-5,TRBJ2-5,-,TRBD1,CASSLGTGDQETQYF,TGTGCCAGCAGCCTCGGGACAGGGGACCAAGAGACCCAGTACTTC
TRBV15,TRBJ2-7,once,TRBD2,CATSRGAGGGYEQYF,TGTGCCACCAGCAGAGGGGCGGGAGGAGGCTACGAGCAGTACTTC
TRBV28,TRBJ1-4,many,-,CASRLPVGEKLFF,TGTGCCAGCCGCCTCCCCGTAGGGGAAAAACTGTTTTTT
TRBV6-6,TRBJ2-2,-,-,CASSYGGETGELFF,TGTGCCAGCAGTTACGGAGGGGAAACCGGGGAGCTGTTTTTT
TRBV20-1,TRBJ1-4,few,-,CSAREGATTNEKLFF,TGCAGTGCTAGAGAGGGGGCCACGACTAATGAAAAACTGTTTTTT
TRBV28,TRBJ1-2,few,-,CASSGQPANYGYTF,TGTGCCAGCTCTGGACAGCCTGCTAACTATGGCTACACCTTC
TRBV28,TRBJ2-5,few,TRBD2,CASSLLAGVEGTQYF,TGTGCCAGCAGTTTACTAGCGGGAGTTGAAGGGACCCAGTACTTC
TRBV20-1,TRBJ2-3,-,-,CSAKGVGTDTQYF,TGCAGTGCCAAAGGAGTTGGCACAGATACGCAGTATTTT
TRBV15,TRBJ2-1,few,TRBD2,CATSRSRLAGNEQFF,TGTGCCACCAGCAGGTCGAGACTAGCGGGTAATGAGCAGTTCTTC
TRBV30,TRBJ1-6,-,-,CAWSPQGSPLHF,TGTGCCTGGAGTCCTCAGGGTTCACCCCTCCACTTT
TRBV24-1,TRBJ1-2,few,TRBD1,CATEDPDRDGYTF,TGTGCCACCGAGGACCCGGACAGGGATGGCTACACCTTC
TRBV20-1,TRBJ2-3,-,-,CSAREGATQYF,TGCAGTGCTAGAGAGGGGGCCACGCAGTATTTT
TRBV2,TRBJ2-7,-,TRBD1,CASRPGQGPPEQYF,TGTGCCAGCAGGCCGGGACAGGGGCCACCCGAGCAGTACTTC
TRBV2,TRBJ1-4,-,-,CASSEQAEKLFF,TGTGCCAGCAGTGAACAGGCGGAAAAACTGTTTTTT
TRBV20-1,TRBJ2-2,few,-,CSASDAGRITGELFF,TGCAGTGCTAGTGATGCAGGGAGGATAACCGGGGAGCTGTTTTTT
TRBV7-6,TRBJ2-1,few,-,CASSFGDRKHNEQFF,TGTGCCAGCAGCTTTGGGGACCGCAAGCACAATGAGCAGTTCTTC
TRBV12-3/TRBV12-4,TRBJ2-3,-,TRBD2,CASSLSGRAADTQYF,TGTGCCAGCAGCCTTAGCGGGAGGGCAGCGGATACGCAGTATTTT
TRBV2,TRBJ1-2,few,-,CARPSGESGYGYTF,TGTGCCAGACCCTCAGGGGAATCGGGCTATGGCTACACCTTC
TRBV20-1,TRBJ1-5,-,-,CSATGPYYSNQPQHF,TGCAGTGCTACCGGGCCGTACTATAGCAATCAGCCCCAGCATTTT
TRBV7-9,TRBJ2-1,few,-,CASTTSSYNEQFF,TGTGCCAGCACCACGAGCTCCTACAATGAGCAGTTCTTC
TRBV6-2/TRBV6-3,TRBJ2-1,-,-,CASSPRKDEQFF,TGTGCCAGCAGCCCCCGCAAGGATGAGCAGTTCTTC
TRBV6-2/TRBV6-3,TRBJ2-7,-,TRBD2,CASSFSGLAGEYEQYF,TGTGCCAGCAGTTTCTCGGGACTAGCGGGAGAGTACGAGCAGTACTTC
TRBV6-4,TRBJ2-7,few,-,CASSDVRGPRGEQYF,TGTGCCAGCAGTGACGTCCGGGGGCCCAGAGGTGAGCAGTACTTC
TRBV3-1,TRBJ1-2,few,-,CASSQVRGVGYGYTF,TGTGCCAGCAGCCAAGTCCGCGGGGTCGGCTATGGCTACACCTTC
TRBV5-6,TRBJ2-1,-,-,CASSFGAGDDNEQFF,TGTGCCAGCAGCTTTGGTGCAGGGGACGACAATGAGCAGTTCTTC
TRBV6-5,TRBJ2-7,-,TRBD1,CASTPGTGGYEQYF,TGTGCCAGCACCCCCGGGACAGGGGGCTACGAGCAGTACTTC
TRBV20-1,TRBJ2-1,many,TRBD2,CSASRSGSVNEQFF,TGCAGTGCTAGTCGCAGCGGGAGTGTCAATGAGCAGTTCTTC
TRBV18,TRBJ1-1,-,-,CASSPAGFTEAFF,TGTGCCAGCTCACCGGCAGGATTCACTGAAGCTTTCTTT
TRBV5-5,TRBJ2-5,-,TRBD2,CASRQPLAGGRETQYF,TGTGCCAGCAGGCAACCACTAGCGGGAGGGCGAGAGACCCAGTACTTC
TRBV4-1,TRBJ2-5,many,-,CASSQDPLRSAWPRTQYF,TGCGCCAGCAGCCAAGATCCCCTCCGGTCAGCCTGGCCAAGGACCCAGTACTTC
TRBV4-1,TRBJ2-2,-,TRBD2,CASNPNVYLAGGNTGELFF,TGCGCCAGCAACCCGAACGTCTACTTAGCGGGAGGGAACACCGGGGAGCTGTTTTTT
TRBV6-5,TRBJ1-1,-,-,CASSYSVIANTEAFF,TGTGCCAGCAGTTACTCAGTGATCGCGAACACTGAAGCTTTCTTT
TRBV29-1,TRBJ2-6,medium-sized,-,CSVTTSSGANVLTF,TGCAGCGTCACCACCAGCTCTGGGGCCAACGTCCTGACTTTC
TRBV7-8,TRBJ2-7,many,-,CASSPAYEQYF,TGTGCCAGCAGCCCCGCCTACGAGCAGTACTTC
TRBV7-2,TRBJ1-1,-,TRBD1,CASSPQGGTEAFF,TGTGCCAGCAGCCCCCAGGGGGGGACTGAAGCTTTCTTT
TRBV6-6,TRBJ2-2,-,-,CASPLTGELFF,TGTGCCAGCCCGTTAACCGGGGAGCTGTTTTTT
TRBV6-1,TRBJ2-2,many,-,CASSETGFGELFF,TGTGCCAGCAGTGAAACAGGGTTCGGGGAGCTGTTTTTT
TRBV7-2,TRBJ2-7,few,-,CASSRPDSYYEQYF,TGTGCCAGCAGCCGTCCCGACTCATATTACGAGCAGTACTTC
TRBV12-3/TRBV12-4,TRBJ1-1,-,TRBD1,CASSFGSTGVRSLPEAFF,TGTGCCAGCAGTTTCGGGTCGACAGGGGTCCGATCACTCCCTGAAGCTTTCTTT
TRBV28,TRBJ2-1,few,TRBD2,CASSLPGLALNEQFF,TGTGCCAGCAGTTTACCGGGACTAGCCCTAAATGAGCAGTTCTTC